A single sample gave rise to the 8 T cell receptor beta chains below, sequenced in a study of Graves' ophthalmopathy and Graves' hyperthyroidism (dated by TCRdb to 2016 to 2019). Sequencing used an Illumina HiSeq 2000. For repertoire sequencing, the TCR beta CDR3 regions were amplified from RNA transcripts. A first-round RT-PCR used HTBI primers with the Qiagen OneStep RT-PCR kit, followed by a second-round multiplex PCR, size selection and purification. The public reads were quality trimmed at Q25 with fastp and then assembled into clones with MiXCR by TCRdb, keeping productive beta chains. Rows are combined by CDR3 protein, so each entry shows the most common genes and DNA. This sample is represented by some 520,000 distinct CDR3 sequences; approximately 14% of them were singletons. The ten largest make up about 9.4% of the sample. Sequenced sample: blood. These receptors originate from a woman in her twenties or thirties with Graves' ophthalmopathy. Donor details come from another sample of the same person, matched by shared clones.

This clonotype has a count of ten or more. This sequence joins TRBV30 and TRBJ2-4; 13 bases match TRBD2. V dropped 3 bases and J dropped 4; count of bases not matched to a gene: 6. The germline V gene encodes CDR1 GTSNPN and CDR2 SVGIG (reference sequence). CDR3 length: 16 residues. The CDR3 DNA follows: TGTGCCTGGAGAACAGGGACTAGCGGGGTTAAAAACATTCAGTACTTC. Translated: CAWRTGTSGVKNIQYF.

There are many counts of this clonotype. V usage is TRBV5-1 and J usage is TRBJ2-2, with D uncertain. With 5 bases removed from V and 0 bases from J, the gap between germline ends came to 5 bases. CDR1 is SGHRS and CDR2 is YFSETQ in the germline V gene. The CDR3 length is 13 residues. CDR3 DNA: TGCGCCAGCAGTCGGGCGAACACCGGGGAGCTGTTTTTT. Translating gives CASSRANTGELFF.

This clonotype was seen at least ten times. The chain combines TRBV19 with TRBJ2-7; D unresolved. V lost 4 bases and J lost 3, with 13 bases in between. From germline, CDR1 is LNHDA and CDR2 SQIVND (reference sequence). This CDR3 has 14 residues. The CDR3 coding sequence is TGTGCCAGTAGTAGGGGTAGCCAAGGCTACGAGCAGTACTTC. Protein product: CASSRGSQGYEQYF.

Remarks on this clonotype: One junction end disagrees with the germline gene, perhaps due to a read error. The DNA for the CDR3 is TGTCCCAGCAGCTTAGCCCTGGGCACTGAAGCTTTCTTT. Amino acids: CPSSLALGTEAFF. The rearrangement links TRBV11-2 to TRBJ1-1, with D unclear. The CDR3 contains 13 residues. Germline V gene data show CDR1 as SGHAT and CDR2 as FQNNGV. The full variable domain, rest sourced from reference TRBV11-2 and TRBJ1-1, is EAGVAQSPRYKIIEKRQSVAFWCNPISGHATLYWYQQILGQGPKLLIQFQNNGVVDDSQLPKDRFSAERLKGVDSTLKIQPAKLEDSAVYLCPSSLALGTEAFFGQGTRLTVV.

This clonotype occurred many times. CDR3 sequence reads: CASGPGTDNSPLHF. CDR3 nucleotide sequence: TGTGCCAGCGGCCCAGGGACGGACAATTCACCCCTCCACTTT. The V call is TRBV27, the J call TRBJ1-6, with D perhaps TRBD1 (5 bases). Trimming left V 8 bases short and J 7 bases short, with 15 bases between. Germline loops: CDR1 MNHEY, CDR2 SMNVEV (reference sequence). CDR3 length: 14 residues.

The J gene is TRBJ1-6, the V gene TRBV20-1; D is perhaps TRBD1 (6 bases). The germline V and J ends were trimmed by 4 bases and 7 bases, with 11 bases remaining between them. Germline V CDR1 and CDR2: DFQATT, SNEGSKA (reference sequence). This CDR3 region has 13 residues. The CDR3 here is CSATGGGNSPLHF. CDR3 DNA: TGCAGTGCTACGGGAGGGGGGAATTCACCCCTCCACTTT.

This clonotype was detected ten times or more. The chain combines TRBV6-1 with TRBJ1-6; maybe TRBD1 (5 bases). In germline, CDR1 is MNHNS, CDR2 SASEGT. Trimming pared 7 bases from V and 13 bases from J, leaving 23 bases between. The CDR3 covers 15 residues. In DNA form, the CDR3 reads TGTGCCAGCAACCCACACCGGGACGCCGTAACCCCCCTCCACTTT. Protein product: CASNPHRDAVTPLHF.

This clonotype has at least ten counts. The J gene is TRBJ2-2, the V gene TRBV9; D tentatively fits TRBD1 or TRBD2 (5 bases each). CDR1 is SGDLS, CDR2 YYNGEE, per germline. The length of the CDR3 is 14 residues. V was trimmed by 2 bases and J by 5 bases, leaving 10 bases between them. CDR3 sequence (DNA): TGTGCCAGCAGCGTCGGGACGGGAACCGGGGAGCTGTTTTTT. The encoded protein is CASSVGTGTGELFF.